This paragraph reports one T cell receptor beta chain. As yet, its antigen is unknown. This CDR3 region has 12 residues. Deletions cut 8 bases from V and 0 bases from J, with 11 bases between. Looked up from germline, CDR1 is GTSNPN and CDR2 is SVGIG (reference sequence). This entry is derived from a study of cytomegalovirus exposure and HLA in healthy donors. As for the study in general: Roughly 80 million unique TCRs from HLA-typed donors made up an early data release.

General study points: The presence/absence work took it that sequencing depth was about the same across donors. Follow-up analysis later connected one missense variant in DCLRE1C with trimming of TCR beta V- and J-genes.

PCR amplification relied on 60 Vbeta primers (plus 13 Jbeta primers). Sequenced by immunoSEQ multiplex PCR; TCRdb stores in-frame clones only, minus some. The table records around 130,000 clones, roughly 71% of them present only once. The clonotype comes from a woman aged 40-49 years in good health and CMV-seropositive. The sequenced sample consisted of PBMCs. The V call is TRBV30, the J call TRBJ2-7; D possibly corresponds to TRBD2 (5 bases). The CDR3 spells CAGLRNSYEQYF. The CDR3 region has the DNA TGTGCCGGACTCAGGAACTCCTACGAGCAGTACTTC.